This TCR beta chain was recovered during a study of cytomegalovirus exposure and HLA in healthy donors. It was with 60 Vbeta and 13 Jbeta primers that the PCR ran. Data came from immunoSEQ multiplex PCR; TCRdb stores just in-frame clones and leaves some out. The sample contains roughly 180,000 clones, 65% to 85% of which appear only once. The germline V and J ends were trimmed by 2 bases and 9 bases, with 15 bases remaining between them. Germline V lookup: CDR1 SGHRS, CDR2 YFSETQ. The CDR3 spans 14 residues. The TCR was taken from a boy younger than 10 in good health and CMV-seronegative. This rearrangement joins TRBV5-1 to TRBJ2-1; maybe TRBD2 (6 bases). The specimen sequenced was PBMCs. CDR3 sequence (DNA): TGCGCCAGCAGCTTAACTAGCCCTGGGGCTGAGCAGTTCTTC. Translating it yields CASSLTSPGAEQFF.